The 23 T cell receptor beta chains given below trace back to one sample, sequenced in a study of cytomegalovirus exposure and HLA in healthy donors. A multiplex PCR was run with 60 Vbeta primers and 13 Jbeta primers. Data came from immunoSEQ multiplex PCR; TCRdb stores just in-frame clones and leaves some out. The table has under 150,000 clones, roughly 85% seen once. Sequencing was done on a sample of PBMCs. These receptors all come from a boy aged 5-17 years in good health and CMV-seronegative.

The table lists this clone with a few counts. This chain uses TRBV5-4 with TRBJ2-3, with 10 bases fitting TRBD2. There are 16 residues in the CDR3. V gave up 3 bases and J gave up 6 bases; unmatched junction bases: 10. Germline V gene lookup returns CDR1 SGHNT and CDR2 YYREEE (reference sequence). CDR3 DNA: TGTGCCAGCAGCTCCCCTCTAGCGGGAGTTATCGATACGCAGTATTTT. Protein sequence: CASSSPLAGVIDTQYF.

The chain recombines TRBV6-1 with TRBJ2-1, with 7 bases lining up with TRBD2. The ends lost 6 bases at V and 7 bases at J; junction bases unmatched: 6. The V gene's germline CDR1 is MNHNS and CDR2 SASEGT. The CDR3 runs to 13 residues. The CDR3 sequence is CASRTSKGNEQFF. The CDR3 DNA reads as TGTGCCAGCAGGACTAGCAAGGGGAATGAGCAGTTCTTC.

This clone turned up a few times. The CDR3 loop is CASSDPIQGAPPMNTEAFF. CDR3 DNA sequence: TGTGCCAGCAGTGATCCTATCCAGGGGGCGCCCCCAATGAACACTGAAGCTTTCTTT. The chain couples TRBV19 to TRBJ1-1, with TRBD1 matching 8 bases. This CDR3 spans 19 amino acids. The germline CDR1 and CDR2 sequences are LNHDA and SQIVND (reference sequence). J was trimmed by 0 bases and V by 9 bases; bases with no gene match: 21.

This chain joins TRBV5-1 and TRBJ2-5; the match to TRBD2 covers 10 bases. V trimming: 0 bases; J trimming: 3 bases; junction bases outside the gene matches: 2. The CDR3 is made up of 15 amino acids. Germline V lookup: CDR1 SGHRS, CDR2 YFSETQ. The CDR3 DNA sequence: TGCGCCAGCAGCTTGGCTAGCGGGAGTGAAGAGACCCAGTACTTC. It specifies CASSLASGSEETQYF. Full variable domain (outside the CDR3, taken from reference TRBV5-1 and TRBJ2-5): KAGVTQTPRYLIKTRGQQVTLSCSPISGHRSVSWYQQTPGQGLQFLFEYFSETQRNKGNFPGRFSGRQFSNSRSEMNVSTLELGDSALYLCASSLASGSEETQYFGPGTRLLVL.

The chain has TRBV10-2 and TRBJ2-3, with D possibly TRBD2 on 6 matching bases. V gave up 2 bases and J gave up 5 bases, with 14 bases separating them. The CDR3 runs 15 residues. Germline V gene data show CDR1 as WSHSY and CDR2 as SAAADI. This chain's CDR3 is CASSEDGSSGDTQYF. As DNA, the CDR3 is TGCGCCAGCAGTGAGGACGGGAGCAGCGGAGATACGCAGTATTTT.

The V gene is TRBV2, the J gene TRBJ1-5; D is possibly TRBD1 (5 bases). The CDR3 is 16 amino acids. Trimming shortened V by 3 bases and J by 0 bases, and 12 bases separated the two germline ends. Per the germline V gene, CDR1 is SNHLY and CDR2 is FYNNEI. The CDR3 sequence: CASSEGQAYSNQPQHF. The CDR3 nucleotides read TGTGCCAGCAGTGAGGGGCAGGCCTATAGCAATCAGCCCCAGCATTTT. The whole variable domain, remainder taken from reference TRBV2 and TRBJ1-5, is EPEVTQTPSHQVTQMGQEVILRCVPISNHLYFYWYRQILGQKVEFLVSFYNNEISEKSEIFDDQFSVERPDGSNFTLKIRSTKLEDSAMYFCASSEGQAYSNQPQHFGDGTRLSIL.

The chain is built from TRBV2 and TRBJ1-1, with TRBD1 as a possible D gene (5 bases). Germline V lookup: CDR1 SNHLY, CDR2 FYNNEI. Deletions cut 5 bases from V and 3 bases from J, with 22 bases between. The CDR3 loop spans 17 amino acids. The DNA of the CDR3 is TGTGCCAGCAGTAAGGACCGGGGGAATCAGGGTGACACTGAAGCTTTCTTT. Protein sequence: CASSKDRGNQGDTEAFF.

V usage is TRBV5-1 and J usage is TRBJ2-7; D may be TRBD1 (6 bases). V was clipped by 9 bases and J by 5 bases, with 18 bases between them. CDR3 length: 13 residues. Germline values: CDR1 SGHRS, CDR2 YFSETQ. The CDR3 region is CATRLPGQHEQYF. The CDR3 coding sequence is TGCGCCACCCGTTTACCAGGACAGCACGAGCAGTACTTC.

This chain links TRBV4-3 with TRBJ2-3, with 7 bases aligning to TRBD2. Unmatched junction bases numbered 8, after V lost 0 bases and J lost 2 bases. This CDR3 is built from 17 residues. CDR1 is LGHNA and CDR2 is YSLEER in the germline V gene. The CDR3 reads CASSQDWASGPTDTQYF. CDR3 DNA sequence: TGCGCCAGCAGCCAAGACTGGGCTAGCGGCCCCACAGATACGCAGTATTTT.

J is TRBJ2-3 and V is TRBV5-1; D is unresolved. V was shortened by 5 bases and J by 0 bases, with 7 bases between the two germline ends. The length of the CDR3 is 13 residues. Germline lookup yields CDR1 SGHRS and CDR2 YFSETQ. CDR3 residues: CASREFSTDTQYF. The CDR3 nucleotides read TGCGCCAGCAGAGAGTTTAGCACAGATACGCAGTATTTT. The entire variable domain, with the rest obtained from reference TRBV5-1 and TRBJ2-3, is as follows: KAGVTQTPRYLIKTRGQQVTLSCSPISGHRSVSWYQQTPGQGLQFLFEYFSETQRNKGNFPGRFSGRQFSNSRSEMNVSTLELGDSALYLCASREFSTDTQYFGPGTRLTVL.

This chain joins TRBV6-1 and TRBJ1-3, with a possible D match to TRBD1 (5 bases). This CDR3 is 16 amino acids long. V was shortened by 3 bases and J by 0 bases, with 12 bases between the two germline ends. The V gene's germline CDR1 is MNHNS and CDR2 SASEGT. CDR3 sequence (DNA): TGTGCCAGCAGTGAGGTTGACAGACCCTCTGGAAACACCATATATTTT. Encoded protein: CASSEVDRPSGNTIYF.

In DNA form, the CDR3 reads TGTGCCAGCTCACCGCCCGCCCCGCGGGGTGAGCAGTTCTTC. Protein sequence: CASSPPAPRGEQFF. The chain links TRBV18 to TRBJ2-1; maybe TRBD2 (6 bases). Germline loops: CDR1 KGHSH, CDR2 LQKENI. The CDR3 has 14 amino acids. Trimming took off 3 bases at V and 9 bases at J, with 15 bases between the two ends.

This rearrangement joins TRBV30 to TRBJ2-7; TRBD1 agrees at 10 bases. Germline V gene lookup returns CDR1 GTSNPN and CDR2 SVGIG (reference sequence). The CDR3 loop spans 15 amino acids. Trimming at V came to 2 bases and at J to 3 bases, leaving 7 bases not matched to a gene. The chain's CDR3 is CAWSHGQGEVYEQYF. The CDR3 DNA sequence: TGTGCCTGGAGTCATGGACAGGGGGAGGTCTACGAGCAGTACTTC.

The chain employs TRBV29-1 and TRBJ1-1; D gene ambiguous. CDR3 length equals 12 residues. V was pared by 7 bases and J by 0 bases, with 9 bases between. CDR1 is SQVTM, CDR2 ANQGSEA, per germline. CDR3 coding DNA: TGCAGCGCCGAGGTGGTGAACACTGAAGCTTTCTTT. Residues: CSAEVVNTEAFF.

V usage is TRBV5-6 and J usage is TRBJ2-1, with D perhaps matching TRBD1 (6 bases). With 4 bases removed from V and 7 bases from J, the gap between germline ends came to 18 bases. The CDR3 loop spans 15 amino acids. CDR1 SGHDT and CDR2 YYEEEE come from the germline V gene. The CDR3 DNA reads as TGTGCCAGCAGCCCTTCTTGGGGGCCTCGGAATGAGCAGTTCTTC. Its translation is CASSPSWGPRNEQFF. The variable domain in full, completed from reference TRBV5-6 and TRBJ2-1, reads DAGVTQSPTHLIKTRGQQVTLRCSPKSGHDTVSWYQQALGQGPQFIFQYYEEEERQRGNFPDRFSGHQFPNYSSELNVNALLLGDSALYLCASSPSWGPRNEQFFGPGTRLTVL.

The V call is TRBV23-1, the J call TRBJ2-5; D not certain. TRBV23-1 is labeled an ORF, and its function is uncertain. This CDR3 has 13 residues. Trimming removed 0 bases from V and 4 bases from J, with 6 bases in between. This CDR3 is CASSQSSPETQYF. In DNA, the CDR3 is TGCGCCAGCAGTCAATCCTCCCCAGAGACCCAGTACTTC.

This clone was seen only once. The V gene is TRBV5-1, the J gene TRBJ2-3; 10 bases agree with TRBD2. CDR1 and CDR2 from the germline V gene are SGHRS and YFSETQ. The CDR3 totals 17 residues. The V gene end was trimmed by 4 bases and the J gene end by 2 bases; junction bases not matched to a gene: 10. CDR3 nucleotides: TGCGCCAGCAGCCTGAACTTAGCGGGAGGCCCCACAGATACGCAGTATTTT. Its translation is CASSLNLAGGPTDTQYF. Complete variable domain (other parts from reference TRBV5-1 and TRBJ2-3): KAGVTQTPRYLIKTRGQQVTLSCSPISGHRSVSWYQQTPGQGLQFLFEYFSETQRNKGNFPGRFSGRQFSNSRSEMNVSTLELGDSALYLCASSLNLAGGPTDTQYFGPGTRLTVL.

The genes are TRBV9 and TRBJ2-2, with a possible D match to TRBD1 (6 bases). The V gene lost 1 base and the J gene lost 9 bases, with 7 bases spanning the gap. Germline-derived CDR1 and CDR2 are SGDLS and YYNGEE. The CDR3 runs to 12 residues. The CDR3 is CASSVQGRELFF. In DNA form, the CDR3 reads TGTGCCAGCAGCGTACAGGGGCGGGAGCTGTTTTTT.

The chain recombines TRBV4-2 with TRBJ2-3; the D gene is possibly TRBD2 (5 bases). V gave up 0 bases and J gave up 5 bases, with 15 bases separating them. Germline V gives CDR1 LGHNA, CDR2 YNFKEQ. The length of the CDR3 is 16 residues. CDR3 residues: CASSQEAGPRGDTQYF. Written as DNA, the CDR3 is TGTGCCAGCAGCCAAGAGGCGGGTCCCCGGGGAGATACGCAGTATTTT.

V usage is TRBV2 and J usage is TRBJ2-7; 7 bases fit TRBD2. J lost 4 bases, V lost 1 base, and 1 base had no gene match. CDR1 and CDR2 from the germline V gene are SNHLY and FYNNEI. CDR3 length equals 13 residues. CDR3 amino acids: CASSEGGRYEQYF. CDR3 nucleotide sequence: TGTGCCAGCAGTGAAGGCGGGAGATACGAGCAGTACTTC.

The chain combines TRBV13 with TRBJ2-5; 8 bases are a match to TRBD2. CDR3 length: 15 residues. The germline gives CDR1 PRHDT, CDR2 FYEKMQ (reference sequence). The V segment lost 1 base and the J segment 2 bases; nucleotides outside the gene matches: 3. CDR3 nucleotide sequence: TGTGCCAGCAGCTTAGCGGGAGGGTGGCAAGAGACCCAGTACTTC. Translation: CASSLAGGWQETQYF.

The table lists this clone with a count of one. The rearrangement links TRBV6-1 to TRBJ1-2, with 7 bases matching TRBD1. The CDR3 sequence is 16 residues long. J was trimmed by 4 bases and V by 2 bases; bases with no gene match: 10. Germline CDR1 is MNHNS and CDR2 is SASEGT. CDR3 loop: CASSEIGGRGVYGYTF. In DNA, the CDR3 is TGTGCCAGCAGTGAAATCGGCGGCAGGGGGGTCTATGGCTACACCTTC.

This clone came up a few times. This chain connects TRBV5-6 to TRBJ2-5; TRBD2 might be the D (6 bases). The germline V and J ends were trimmed by 2 bases and 4 bases, with 9 bases remaining between them. This CDR3 contains 13 residues. The germline V gene has CDR1 SGHDT and CDR2 YYEEEE. The CDR3 nucleotides are TGTGCCAGCAGCTTTCAGGGAGGAGAGACCCAGTACTTC. Translation gives CASSFQGGETQYF.